This TCR beta chain appears in the sequencing data of a study of CD8 T cells in Susac syndrome. Overall study context: Blood was drawn from Susac syndrome patients while they were therapy-naive, on corticosteroids, or on intravenous immunoglobulin alone.

TCR beta was sequenced from blood CD8+ and CD4+ T cells. As judged by recently defined diagnostic criteria, patients with Susac syndrome had definite or probable disease. Looked up from germline, CDR1 is MGHRA and CDR2 is YSYEKL. V was clipped by 4 bases and J by 1 base; unmatched bases: 10. The CDR3 has 17 amino acids. RNA, at about 0.45 to 1 ug, was reverse transcribed with random hexamers. TCRdb redid the calling of the immunoSEQ multiplex PCR reads with MiXCR, one entry per CDR3 protein. This table holds under 200,000 distinct CDR3 sequences, approximately 96% found once. This TCR was sampled from a human donor with Susac syndrome. Sequences were obtained from CD4+ T cells from PBMCs. The V gene is TRBV4-1, the J gene TRBJ2-3, with TRBD2 identical over 8 bases. CDR3 nucleotides: TGCGCCAGCAGCCGAAGGGCGTTGGGACTAGGCACAGATACGCAGTATTTT. This gives the protein CASSRRALGLGTDTQYF.